The following is a T cell receptor (beta chain) sequence with its context. This clone was seen only once. Its antigen remains unidentified. The input lacks base qualities; no much larger clone sits a single base away. The sample comes from a study of shared clonotypes between healthy human individuals (dated by TCRdb to the early 2020s). Study-level background: The cohort comprised two women and three men aged 18 to 49 years. For each donor, CD4 naive and CD4 memory were each run on three plates, CD8 naive on two plates, and CD8 memory on one plate. To estimate repertoire size and how much clonotype sharing occurs between individuals, the study deeply sequenced the blood TCR repertoires of five healthy adults. To increase sequencing depth and limit assay-specific biases, TCR repertoire library preparation and sequencing were carried out by different laboratories using diverse techniques. Between about 0.85 and 9.5 billion PBMCs per donor were obtained by leukapheresis. The paper as a whole reports these results and caveats: Even with the large sequencing depth, rarefaction of the sorted-subset datasets indicated that sequencing was incomplete. Naive subsets generally had larger estimated clonotype richness than memory subsets did. Clonotypes shared by all four sorted-subset donors showed higher generation probabilities than non-shared clonotypes. The genetic and exposure-history diversity represented was limited by the small number of donors. Pairwise subsampling led to the expectation that sequencing depth would affect the degree of clonotype sharing among donors. Sharing across several donors was observed for approximately 4.6% of naive CD4, over 3% of naive CD8, over 2% of memory CD4, and roughly 0.4% of memory CD8 clonotypes. Sampling was restricted to blood, and TCR repertoires in tissues likely differ from the TCR repertoires found in blood.

The donors were healthy, HIV-negative adults who had no recently reported acute infections or vaccinations. Every donor was a Caucasian adult residing in Nashville, Tennessee, USA. CD4+ T cells were enriched by magnetic negative selection; naive cells were then positively selected on CD45RA, and the negative fraction formed the memory subset. After blood collection by leukapheresis, PBMCs were isolated using Ficoll-Histopaque density gradient centrifugation and then cryopreserved in the vapor phase of liquid nitrogen. Analytical flow cytometry was used to check the purity and quantity of every magnetically sorted T cell population. Genomic DNA was isolated from each sorted fraction and quantified by UV absorbance on a Nanodrop 2000c. The CDR3 holds 15 amino acids from the cysteine to the phenylalanine. Kept here is only the CDR3 DNA, which spans 45 bases and is read in frame from base 1. The germline V gene specifies MNHEY as CDR1 and SVGAGI as CDR2. V has 5 bases trimmed and J has 8 bases trimmed; junction bases matching no gene number 12.

TCR CDR3 regions were amplified from genomic DNA by multiplex PCR using the deep immunoSEQ assay. Extracted genomic DNA from each cell subset was spread evenly across all wells of several immunoSEQ 96-well plates, with each plate serving as a replicate. Each replicate PCR for sorted subsets received approximately 220 ng genomic DNA, equal to about 30,000 T cell genomes. Purified libraries were quantified with a Qubit 3.0 fluorometer, sized on a Bioanalyzer 2100, and re-quantified with the KAPA Library Quantification kit. A separate single-read 150-cycle Illumina NextSeq 550 flow cell was used to sequence each immunoSEQ 96-well plate. Per the source publication's procedure: The immunoSEQ output contained only junctional sequences without quality scores, so filtering could not match that applied to full-length reads. To assign V/J genes and CDR3, sequences were annotated using PyIR, a Python wrapper for IgBLAST v1.9, with IMGT germline references. Reads were removed for weak V/J assignments (E-value above 1e-6), missing CDR3, stop codons, out-of-frame junctions, or ambiguous translated residues. V3J clonotypes were defined as sequences sharing an identical inferred V gene, J gene, and CDR3 amino acid sequence. To compute the percentage overlap between repertoires, the number of shared unique clonotypes was divided by the size of the smaller repertoire. Repertoire richness was assessed with RTK rarefaction, the Chao1 estimator, and Recon v2.1 estimates of unobserved clonotypes. OLGA was used to compute generation probabilities for all TCRbeta clonotypes that the gDNA method yielded from several donors. This is the immuneACCESS table as TCRdb keeps it, with only in-frame sequences that have V and J called. A part of the clones is gone; compared with another copy, unresolved V genes explain less than half, and the rest is unexplained. That table gives V, J and clone size, and the DNA gave D and trimming. The sample includes about 1.5 million clones, with 98% observed a single time. Of the sample, about 0.4% is held by the ten largest clones.

The clonotype was recovered from a man aged 25 to 40 in good health. The chain is made from TRBV6-5 and TRBJ2-1, and TRBD1 aligns with 7 junction nucleotides. The material sequenced was naive CD4+ T cells sorted from blood. The cell subset or site label for this specimen denotes: CD45RA+ positively selected. For the CDR3, the sequence is CASSTDRASSYEQFF. The DNA reads TGTGCCAGCAGTACCGACAGGGCTTCTTCGTATGAGCAGTTCTTC.